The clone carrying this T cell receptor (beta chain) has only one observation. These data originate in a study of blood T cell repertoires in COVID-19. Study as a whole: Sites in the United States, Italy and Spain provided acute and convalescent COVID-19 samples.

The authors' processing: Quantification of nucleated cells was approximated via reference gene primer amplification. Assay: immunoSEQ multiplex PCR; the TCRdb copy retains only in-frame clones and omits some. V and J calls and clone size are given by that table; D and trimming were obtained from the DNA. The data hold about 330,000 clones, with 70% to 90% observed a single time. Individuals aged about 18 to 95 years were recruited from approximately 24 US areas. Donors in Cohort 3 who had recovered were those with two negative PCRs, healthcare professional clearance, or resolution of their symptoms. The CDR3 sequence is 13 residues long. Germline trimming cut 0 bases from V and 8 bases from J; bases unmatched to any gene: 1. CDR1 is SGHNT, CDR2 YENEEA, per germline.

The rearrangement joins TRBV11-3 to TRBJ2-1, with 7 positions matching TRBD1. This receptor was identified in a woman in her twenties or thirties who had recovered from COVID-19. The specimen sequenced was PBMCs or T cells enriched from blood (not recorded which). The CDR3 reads CASSLDRGYEQFF. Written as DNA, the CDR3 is TGTGCCAGCAGCTTAGACAGGGGGTATGAGCAGTTCTTC.